These 22 T cell receptor beta chains share one sample of origin, sequenced in a study of cytomegalovirus exposure and HLA in healthy donors (dated by TCRdb to between 2016 and 2019). The library came from the immunoSEQ multiplex PCR assay. A mixture of 60 forward primers for TCR Vbeta segments and 13 reverse primers for TCR Jbeta segments was used in the multiplex PCR. TCRdb retrieved this table from immuneACCESS and kept in-frame rearrangements only. Not all clones are present; in checked studies, unresolved V genes account for under half, and no reason is known for the remainder. The sample has almost 200,000 clones on record, around three quarters of them singletons. The leading ten clones occupy about 4.4% of the sample. Sequencing input: PBMCs. These receptor sequences come from a woman in her thirties in good health and CMV-seropositive.

The J gene is TRBJ1-2, the V gene TRBV19, with 7 bases identical to TRBD1. This CDR3 region has 14 residues. The trim removed 9 bases at V and 6 bases at J, leaving 13 bases unmatched. CDR1 and CDR2 (germline): LNHDA, SQIVND (reference sequence). Here the CDR3 reads CASAQGRLSNGYTF. The CDR3 DNA is TGTGCCAGCGCACAGGGGCGGCTGTCGAATGGCTACACCTTC.

The chain couples TRBV29-1 to TRBJ1-1, with TRBD1 matching 9 bases. The germline V gene encodes CDR1 SQVTM and CDR2 ANQGSEA. This CDR3 has 15 amino acids. The V gene end was trimmed by 6 bases and the J gene end by 10 bases; junction bases not matched to a gene: 18. This chain's CDR3 is CSVSPPGQGAVRAFF. The CDR3 region has the DNA TGCAGCGTCTCTCCCCCGGGACAGGGCGCGGTGAGAGCTTTCTTT.

J is TRBJ2-2 and V is TRBV6-5, with D uncertain. The germline V and J ends were trimmed by 7 bases and 8 bases, with 14 bases remaining between them. The CDR3 spans 13 residues. Germline values: CDR1 MNHEY, CDR2 SVGAGI. CDR3 nucleotides: TGTGCCAGCACCTCACAATTACGAGGGGAGCTGTTTTTT. Translating gives CASTSQLRGELFF.

The chain links TRBV21-1 to TRBJ2-7; the table calls TRBD2, which could not be checked here. TRBV21-1 is a known pseudogene. This CDR3 region has 16 residues. CDR3 coding DNA: TGTGCCAGCCATGACCCAGCGGGGGGACCCGGCTACGAGCAGTACTTC. The encoded protein is CASHDPAGGPGYEQYF.

The chain is built from TRBV12-5 and TRBJ2-4; possibly TRBD2 for D (6 bases). The CDR3 totals 15 residues. Looked up from germline, CDR1 is LGHNT and CDR2 is FRNRAP. The V end lost 1 base, the J end lost 6 bases, and 13 bases lay between the germline ends. CDR3 coding DNA: TGTGCTAGTGGTTTGGGAGCGGGTGCACTAAACATTCAGTACTTC. Translated: CASGLGAGALNIQYF. Drawing the rest from reference TRBV12-5 and TRBJ2-4, the complete variable domain is DARVTQTPRHKVTEMGQEVTMRCQPILGHNTVFWYRQTMMQGLELLAYFRNRAPLDDSGMPKDRFSAEMPDATLATLKIQPSEPRDSAVYFCASGLGAGALNIQYFGAGTRLSVL.

The chain has TRBV10-3 and TRBJ1-5; D call uncertain. With 0 bases removed from V and 7 bases from J, the gap between germline ends came to 7 bases. Germline lookup yields CDR1 ENHRY and CDR2 SYGVKD. The CDR3 loop spans 13 amino acids. CDR3 nucleotides: TGTGCCATCAGTGAGTCGGAGAGGCAGCCCCAGCATTTT. It specifies CAISESERQPQHF.

The J gene is TRBJ1-2, the V gene TRBV27; D call uncertain. V was shortened by 4 bases and J by 6 bases, with 6 bases between the two germline ends. CDR1 and CDR2 (germline): MNHEY, SMNVEV (reference sequence). This CDR3 contains 11 residues. The CDR3 DNA reads as TGTGCCAGCAGTTCTCGAGATGGCTACACCTTC. It codes for CASSSRDGYTF.

This chain joins TRBV7-2 and TRBJ2-3, with D perhaps matching TRBD2 (5 bases). CDR3 length equals 13 residues. Germline assignment: CDR1 SGHTA and CDR2 FQGNSA. Trimming shortened V by 11 bases and J by 6 bases, and 18 bases separated the two germline ends. The CDR3 reads CAEGDQAADTQYF. CDR3 coding DNA: TGTGCCGAGGGAGACCAGGCGGCGGATACGCAGTATTTT.

J is TRBJ1-5 and V is TRBV21-1; the table assigns TRBD1, which was not confirmed against the DNA. TRBV21-1 is a recognized pseudogene. The CDR3 runs to 17 residues. CDR3 protein: CASSQGSRGYSNQPQHF. For the CDR3, the DNA is TGTGCCAGCAGCCAAGGGTCGAGGGGGTATAGCAATCAGCCCCAGCATTTT.

In this sample, this clone turned up once. This chain links TRBV27 with TRBJ2-1; weak D call: TRBD1 (6 bases). CDR1 and CDR2 (germline): MNHEY, SMNVEV (reference sequence). The CDR3 has 14 residues. V was trimmed by 6 bases and J by 7 bases, leaving 16 bases between them. The CDR3 region is CASSGSLRGNEQFF. The CDR3 nucleotides read TGTGCCAGCAGCGGGTCCCTAAGGGGGAATGAGCAGTTCTTC.

The chain couples TRBV7-9 to TRBJ2-5; TRBD1 aligns across 8 bases. CDR1 is SEHNR, CDR2 FQNEAQ, per germline (reference sequence). V shed 5 bases, J shed 5 bases, and the junction held 4 bases outside the gene matches. The length of the CDR3 is 13 residues. This CDR3 is CASSETGVETQYF. The CDR3, as DNA: TGTGCCAGCAGCGAGACAGGGGTCGAGACCCAGTACTTC.

This rearrangement joins TRBV29-1 to TRBJ2-7; 9 nucleotides align to TRBD2. V lost 8 bases and J lost 3; bases outside the gene matches: 8. There are 13 residues in the CDR3. The germline gives CDR1 SQVTM, CDR2 ANQGSEA. The CDR3 coding sequence is TGCAGCACCATAGCGGGGGTGAACTACGAGCAGTACTTC. Encoded protein: CSTIAGVNYEQYF.

The rearrangement uses TRBV6-1 and TRBJ2-1; D ambiguous. The CDR3 is 14 residues long. Germline V lookup: CDR1 MNHNS, CDR2 SASEGT. Trimming cost V 4 bases and J 9 bases, with 16 bases left between them. CDR3 sequence: CASSAVGSLGEQFF. In DNA form, the CDR3 reads TGTGCCAGCAGTGCAGTGGGCTCCCTGGGTGAGCAGTTCTTC.

This clone was observed once. V gene TRBV5-6 combines with J gene TRBJ1-6; 8 bases line up with TRBD1. The CDR3 length is 16 residues. CDR1 and CDR2 (germline): SGHDT, YYEEEE. V dropped 3 bases and J dropped 9; count of bases not matched to a gene: 11. The DNA of the CDR3 is TGTGCCAGCAGCTCTCAGACGACAGGGGAAAGTTCACCCCTCCACTTT. Translating it yields CASSSQTTGESSPLHF. The full variable domain, rest sourced from reference TRBV5-6 and TRBJ1-6, is DAGVTQSPTHLIKTRGQQVTLRCSPKSGHDTVSWYQQALGQGPQFIFQYYEEEERQRGNFPDRFSGHQFPNYSSELNVNALLLGDSALYLCASSSQTTGESSPLHFGNGTRLTVT.

The V and J genes are TRBV5-1 and TRBJ2-5, with 10 bases fitting TRBD2. The ends lost 0 bases at V and 5 bases at J; junction bases unmatched: 7. This CDR3 comprises 16 residues. Germline CDR1 SGHRS, CDR2 YFSETQ. The CDR3 is CASSLGRAGGHETQYF. The CDR3 DNA reads as TGCGCCAGCAGCTTGGGGCGAGCGGGGGGGCATGAGACCCAGTACTTC.

Remarks on this clone: An end of the junction differs from the germline gene, which may be a read error. The sample has other DNA sequences that encode this CDR3 too. This sequence joins TRBV5-4 and TRBJ1-1; 7 bases map to TRBD1. In germline, CDR1 is SGHNT, CDR2 YYREEE (reference sequence). This CDR3 spans 14 amino acids. The CDR3 bases are TGCGCCAGCAGCTTGGGGACAGTCTACACTGAAGCTTTCTTT. Translating it yields CASSLGTVYTEAFF.

The V and J genes are TRBV7-2 and TRBJ2-7, with 9 bases aligning to TRBD1. The junction had 4 bases not matched to a gene; V was cut back by 1 base and J by 0 bases. The CDR3 runs to 16 residues. Germline lookup yields CDR1 SGHTA and CDR2 FQGNSA. The CDR3 sequence is CASSLGGTGPSYEQYF. CDR3 DNA sequence: TGTGCCAGCAGCTTAGGGGGGACAGGGCCCTCCTACGAGCAGTACTTC.

This chain links TRBV7-9 with TRBJ2-5, with D hard to call. Germline V gives CDR1 SEHNR, CDR2 FQNEAQ (reference sequence). The CDR3 contains 12 residues. V was cut by 0 bases and J by 5 bases, with 4 bases left in between. The chain's CDR3 is CASSLASETQYF. CDR3 nucleotides: TGTGCCAGCAGCTTAGCATCGGAGACCCAGTACTTC.

In nucleotides, the CDR3 is TGTGCCAGCAGATTACGGACAGGGGAAGGCTACACCTTC. As protein: CASRLRTGEGYTF. The rearrangement links TRBV6-5 to TRBJ1-2, with TRBD1 matching over 9 bases. CDR1 MNHEY and CDR2 SVGAGI come from the germline V gene. After removal of 6 bases from V and 8 bases from J, the junction contained 7 bases not matched to a gene. This CDR3 comprises 13 residues.

This clone was recorded only once. V is TRBV9 and J is TRBJ1-2; D remains ambiguous. The length of the CDR3 is 15 residues. Germline V CDR1 and CDR2: SGDLS, YYNGEE. V was clipped by 0 bases and J by 2 bases, with 11 bases between them. For the CDR3, the DNA is TGTGCCAGCAGCGTAGATGCACAGATGAACTATGGCTACACCTTC. This gives the protein CASSVDAQMNYGYTF.

This clone has just one count. This rearrangement joins TRBV6-5 to TRBJ1-1; D is undetermined. V was trimmed by 2 bases and J by 2 bases, leaving 9 bases between them. The germline V gene has CDR1 MNHEY and CDR2 SVGAGI. The CDR3 consists of 14 residues. The CDR3 reads CASSYEGRNTEAFF. The CDR3 DNA follows: TGTGCCAGCAGTTACGAAGGGAGAAACACTGAAGCTTTCTTT.

This clone was counted a few times. The chain uses TRBV4-3 and TRBJ1-2, with D uncertain. V was shortened by 0 bases and J by 4 bases, with 15 bases between the two germline ends. This CDR3 is built from 16 residues. The V gene's germline CDR1 is LGHNA and CDR2 YSLEER. The CDR3: CASSQELGAISYGYTF. The CDR3, as DNA: TGCGCCAGCAGCCAAGAATTAGGAGCTATATCCTATGGCTACACCTTC.